This section outlines one T cell receptor beta chain sequence together with its context. This clone has more than one count but fewer than ten. The clone's antigen remains unknown. Within one base of it there is no much larger clone, and no base qualities were kept. The record originates from a study of T cell responses to AZD1222 COVID-19 vaccine (dated by TCRdb to about 2021). For the wider study: Because spike-specific TCR depth and breadth did not differ between the two schedules, AZD1222 recipients who got a second dose at roughly 4 weeks were pooled with those who got a second dose at roughly 12 weeks. TCR sequencing was performed for about 250 trial participants, of whom around 200 were given two doses of AZD1222 and around 26 were given two doses of MenACWY control vaccine. Trial participants were enrolled by age into 18-55, 56-69 and 70-plus year subgroups, with around 140, 26 and 57 TCR-sequenced participants respectively.

Counted from cysteine to phenylalanine, this CDR3 has 14 amino acids. The sequence is cut down to CDR3 DNA, 42 bases in frame from base 1. Ends trimmed: V by 2 bases, J by 7 bases; bases unmatched to a gene: 4. CDR1 and CDR2 are read off the germline V gene as MNHEY and SVGAGI. The sample's time point, from its label and the paper: baseline before first vaccination. Samples from vaccinated people were obtained from the UK trials COV001 and COV002, which included a single-blind randomized controlled phase 2/3 trial of AZD1222 (ChAdOx1 nCoV-19) in healthy adults. For TCRbeta chain sequencing, PBMC samples from trial participants were taken at day 0 and at day 28 after the second dose. What the authors observed across the whole study: In the small 56-69-year group, the increase in depth fell short of significance, most likely because of low power. A significant rise in spike-specific TCR breadth and depth was observed after two AZD1222 doses relative to day 0 and relative to MenACWY recipients. Epitopes outside the regions mutated in the B.1.351 and B.1.1.7 variants were reportedly recognized by nearly half of the unique spike-specific TCRs. Participants were mostly white British, with more females than males. The authors suggested clonal diversity may have been underestimated. Conclusions about previously exposed vaccinees were limited because only 5 or 6 AZD1222 recipients were SARS-CoV-2 seropositive at baseline. CD4 TCRs associated with the vaccine covered the entire spike protein, and the dominant responses were in regions 160-218 and 743-854. Because no day 14 peak-response samples were available, repertoires were characterized only after the peak T cell response.

The CDR3 regions of human TCRbeta chains were subjected to immunosequencing. As for how the authors treated the data: TCRs in the repertoires were compared against a reference library of SARS-CoV-2-specific TCRs that had been generated with the MIRA antigen-specificity platform. Breadth was defined as the fraction of unique TCRs that were SARS-CoV-2-associated. Depth was defined as the fraction of total T cells that were SARS-CoV-2-associated. Each spike-specific TCR was assigned to its reactive spike region and to a CD4 or CD8 class using the MIRA data. Log10-transformed breadth and depth values were compared by one-way ANOVA with Sidak's multiple comparisons tests. This is the immuneACCESS table as TCRdb keeps it, with only in-frame sequences that have V and J called. A part of the clones is gone; compared with another copy, unresolved V genes explain less than half, and the rest is unexplained. Clone size and V and J calls were adopted from that table, with D and trimming inferred from the DNA. The sample table contains approximately 150,000 clones; only one count was recorded for about 93% of them. The ten largest clones represent approximately 5% of the sample.

The sample consisted of peripheral blood, taken on day 0 of AZD1222 vaccination. This receptor chain uses TRBV6-5 and TRBJ2-7; TRBD1 agrees with 11 junctional bases. This clonotype originated in an adult in good health. The nucleotides read TGTGCCAGCAGTTACGGGACAGGGGGGAAGGAGCAGTACTTC. Its protein reads: CASSYGTGGKEQYF.